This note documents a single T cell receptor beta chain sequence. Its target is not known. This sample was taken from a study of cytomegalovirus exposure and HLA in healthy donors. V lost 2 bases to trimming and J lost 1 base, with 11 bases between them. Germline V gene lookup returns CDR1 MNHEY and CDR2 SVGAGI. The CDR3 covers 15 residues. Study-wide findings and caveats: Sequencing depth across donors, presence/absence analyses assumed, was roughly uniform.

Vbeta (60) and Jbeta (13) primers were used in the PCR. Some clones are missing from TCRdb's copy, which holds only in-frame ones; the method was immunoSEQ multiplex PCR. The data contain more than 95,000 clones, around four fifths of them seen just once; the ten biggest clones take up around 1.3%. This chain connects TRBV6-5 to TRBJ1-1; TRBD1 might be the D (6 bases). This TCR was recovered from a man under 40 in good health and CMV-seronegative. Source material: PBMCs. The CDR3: CASSYTEDRNTEAFF. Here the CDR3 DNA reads TGTGCCAGCAGTTACACAGAGGACAGGAACACTGAAGCTTTCTTT.